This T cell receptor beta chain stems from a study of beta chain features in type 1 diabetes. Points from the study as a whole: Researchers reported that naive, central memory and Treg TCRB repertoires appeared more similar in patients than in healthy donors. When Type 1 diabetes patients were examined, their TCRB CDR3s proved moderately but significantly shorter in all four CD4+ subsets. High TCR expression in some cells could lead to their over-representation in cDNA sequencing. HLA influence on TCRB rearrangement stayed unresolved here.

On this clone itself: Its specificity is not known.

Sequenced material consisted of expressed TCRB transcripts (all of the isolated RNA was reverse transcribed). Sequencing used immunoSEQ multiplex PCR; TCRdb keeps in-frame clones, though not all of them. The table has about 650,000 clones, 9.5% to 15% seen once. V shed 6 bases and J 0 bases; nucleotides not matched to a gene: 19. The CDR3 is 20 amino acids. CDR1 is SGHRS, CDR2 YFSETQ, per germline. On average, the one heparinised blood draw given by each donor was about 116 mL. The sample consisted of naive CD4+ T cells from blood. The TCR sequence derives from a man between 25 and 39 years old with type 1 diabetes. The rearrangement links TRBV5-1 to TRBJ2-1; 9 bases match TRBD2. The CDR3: CASTPGPSGTTISSYNEQFF. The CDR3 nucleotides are TGCGCCAGCACCCCCGGCCCTAGCGGGACAACCATCAGCTCCTACAATGAGCAGTTCTTC.